What follows are 30 T cell receptor beta chains derived from one specimen sequenced in a study of blood T cell repertoires in COVID-19. The table came from immunoSEQ multiplex PCR; TCRdb's copy has only in-frame clones and leaves some out. The table includes about 150,000 clones, 75% to 80% detected once. The sample consisted of peripheral blood. All receptors come from an older man with acute or convalescent COVID-19.

The J gene is TRBJ2-1, the V gene TRBV24-1; the D gene is possibly TRBD1 (5 bases). CDR3 length: 16 residues. Germline V gene data show CDR1 as KGHDR and CDR2 as SFDVKD. V gave up 3 bases and J gave up 4 bases, with 15 bases separating them. DNA of the CDR3: TGTGCCACCAGTGATGCACAGGCCAATGCTTACAATGAGCAGTTCTTC. Translated, it gives CATSDAQANAYNEQFF.

V usage is TRBV7-2 and J usage is TRBJ2-2, with 9 bases lining up with TRBD1. Germline V CDR1 and CDR2: SGHTA, FQGNSA. Trimming at V came to 5 bases and at J to 3 bases, leaving 7 bases not matched to a gene. CDR3 length: 16 residues. The CDR3 here is CASSPYRGLDTGELFF. CDR3 bases: TGTGCCAGCAGCCCCTACAGGGGGCTGGACACCGGGGAGCTGTTTTTT. The full variable domain, rest sourced from reference TRBV7-2 and TRBJ2-2, is GAGVSQSPSNKVTEKGKDVELRCDPISGHTALYWYRQSLGQGLEFLIYFQGNSAPDKSGLPSDRFSAERTGGSVSTLTIQRTQQEDSAVYLCASSPYRGLDTGELFFGEGSRLTVL.

This clone was counted a few times. The chain joins TRBV7-2 to TRBJ2-3, with D possibly matching TRBD2 (6 bases). Trimming pared 1 base from V and 2 bases from J, leaving 13 bases between. Germline V lookup: CDR1 SGHTA, CDR2 FQGNSA. The CDR3 is made up of 16 amino acids. CDR3 DNA: TGTGCCAGCAGCTTAGGGGGACCGGGGGTCACAGATACGCAGTATTTT. As protein: CASSLGGPGVTDTQYF.

V usage is TRBV19 and J usage is TRBJ1-2; D may be TRBD1 (6 bases). The CDR3 runs 14 residues. Germline CDR1 and CDR2: LNHDA and SQIVND (reference sequence). The germline V and J ends were trimmed by 5 bases and 2 bases, with 12 bases remaining between them. The DNA of the CDR3 is TGTGCCAGTAGTGTGAGGACAGTCAACTATGGCTACACCTTC. Protein sequence: CASSVRTVNYGYTF.

This clone was seen a handful of times. The chain combines TRBV6-5 with TRBJ2-2; no clear D. The germline V gene encodes CDR1 MNHEY and CDR2 SVGAGI. V lost 11 bases and J lost 4, with 11 bases in between. This CDR3 has 12 amino acids. The DNA of the CDR3 is TGTGCCTGTAGAGGAGCCACCGGGGAGCTGTTTTTT. Its translation: CACRGATGELFF.

The chain combines TRBV24-1 with TRBJ1-2; D is ambiguous. The CDR3 extends over 14 amino acids. Germline V gene lookup returns CDR1 KGHDR and CDR2 SFDVKD. Trimming took off 4 bases at V and 8 bases at J, with 16 bases between the two ends. The CDR3 bases are TGTGCCACCAGTGACCCTCCACAGTCTCCGGGCTACACCTTC. Encoded protein: CATSDPPQSPGYTF.

This clone was seen more than once but under ten times. This specimen includes other DNA sequences encoding the same CDR3. The J gene is TRBJ1-1, the V gene TRBV19; 10 bases are shared with TRBD1. V lost 5 bases and J lost 4; bases outside the gene matches: 4. Germline CDR1 LNHDA, CDR2 SQIVND (reference sequence). The CDR3 is 14 residues long. CDR3 nucleotide sequence: TGTGCCAGTAGTCCGGGACAGGGGAGCACTGAAGCTTTCTTT. Translating it yields CASSPGQGSTEAFF.

The CDR3 region is CASGNRETEAFF. CDR3 DNA sequence: TGTGCCAGCGGCAACAGGGAAACTGAAGCTTTCTTT. V usage is TRBV6-1 and J usage is TRBJ1-1; perhaps TRBD1 as D (6 bases). V was clipped by 8 bases and J by 5 bases, with 12 bases between them. Per germline, CDR1 MNHNS and CDR2 SASEGT. This CDR3 region has 12 residues.

This chain uses TRBV5-1 with TRBJ1-2; D is unclear. Germline lookup yields CDR1 SGHRS and CDR2 YFSETQ. The CDR3 length is 13 residues. V shed 0 bases and J shed 7 bases, with 10 bases lying between them. The CDR3 is CASSLDGRGGYTF. DNA of the CDR3: TGCGCCAGCAGCTTGGATGGCAGAGGTGGCTACACCTTC.

This chain joins TRBV30 and TRBJ1-6, with D possibly TRBD1 on 5 matching bases. Germline values: CDR1 GTSNPN, CDR2 SVGIG (reference sequence). The CDR3 runs 10 residues. The V end lost 1 base, the J end lost 19 bases, and 11 bases lay between the germline ends. CDR3 nucleotides: TGTGCCTGGAGTGGGACATTCAGGCACTTT. Translating it yields CAWSGTFRHF.

The rearrangement links TRBV5-1 to TRBJ1-6; tentatively, D is TRBD1 (5 bases). Trimming pared 0 bases from V and 7 bases from J, leaving 11 bases between. Looked up from germline, CDR1 is SGHRS and CDR2 is YFSETQ. The CDR3 runs to 15 residues. The CDR3 DNA reads TGCGCCAGCAGCTTGGATCCAGGGAAGAATTCACCCCTCCACTTT. This sequence encodes CASSLDPGKNSPLHF.

This chain uses TRBV6-2 or TRBV6-3 with TRBJ2-7; 9 nucleotides agree with TRBD1. The CDR3 covers 15 residues. V lost 2 bases and J lost 7; bases outside the gene matches: 9. Per the germline V gene, CDR1 is MNHEY and CDR2 is SVGEGT. The CDR3 sequence: CASSYIPGQGWEQYF. CDR3 nucleotide sequence: TGTGCCAGCAGTTACATACCGGGACAGGGTTGGGAGCAGTACTTC.

The J gene is TRBJ2-5, the V gene TRBV7-2, with TRBD2 matching over 10 bases. V lost 4 bases, J lost 2 bases, and 4 bases stayed unmatched. Germline CDR1 reads SGHTA; CDR2 reads FQGNSA. The CDR3 has 15 amino acids. Here the CDR3 DNA reads TGTGCCAGCAGCTCCCAGCGGGGGGGACAAGAGACCCAGTACTTC. Its protein is CASSSQRGGQETQYF.

The chain has TRBV6-5 and TRBJ1-2; 7 bases are shared with TRBD1. Germline assignment: CDR1 MNHEY and CDR2 SVGAGI. The trim removed 6 bases at V and 6 bases at J, leaving 13 bases unmatched. The CDR3 covers 15 residues. CDR3 nucleotide sequence: TGTGCCAGCAGAGGGGACAGAATAATCTATGATGGCTACACCTTC. Translating gives CASRGDRIIYDGYTF.

V is TRBV5-1 and J is TRBJ1-2; TRBD1 matches 8 bases. This CDR3 spans 14 amino acids. Germline trimming cut 6 bases from V and 3 bases from J; bases unmatched to any gene: 7. Germline assignment: CDR1 SGHRS and CDR2 YFSETQ. CDR3 nucleotide sequence: TGCGCCAGCACCCCGGGACAGGAGTACTATGGCTACACCTTC. This sequence encodes CASTPGQEYYGYTF. The variable domain in full, with the rest retrieved from reference TRBV5-1 and TRBJ1-2, is KAGVTQTPRYLIKTRGQQVTLSCSPISGHRSVSWYQQTPGQGLQFLFEYFSETQRNKGNFPGRFSGRQFSNSRSEMNVSTLELGDSALYLCASTPGQEYYGYTFGSGTRLTVV.

The chain links TRBV10-3 to TRBJ2-5, with TRBD2 as a possible D gene (6 bases). Germline V CDR1 and CDR2: ENHRY, SYGVKD. V lost 0 bases to trimming and J lost 1 base, with 12 bases between them. CDR3 size: 16 residues. CDR3 sequence (DNA): TGTGCCATCAGTGAGTCATTGGGGGGAGCCCAAGAGACCCAGTACTTC. Amino acid sequence: CAISESLGGAQETQYF.

The rearrangement links TRBV12-5 to TRBJ1-2; TRBD1 matches at 10 bases. V was pared by 0 bases and J by 2 bases, with 3 bases of the junction left unmatched. Germline lookup yields CDR1 LGHNT and CDR2 FRNRAP. The CDR3 totals 16 residues. The CDR3 reads CASGLVLGQGNYGYTF. The CDR3 DNA sequence: TGTGCTAGTGGTTTGGTATTGGGACAGGGGAACTATGGCTACACCTTC. Drawing the rest from reference TRBV12-5 and TRBJ1-2, the complete variable domain is DARVTQTPRHKVTEMGQEVTMRCQPILGHNTVFWYRQTMMQGLELLAYFRNRAPLDDSGMPKDRFSAEMPDATLATLKIQPSEPRDSAVYFCASGLVLGQGNYGYTFGSGTRLTVV.

This chain links TRBV5-6 with TRBJ1-1; 7 nucleotides agree with TRBD1. The germline V gene has CDR1 SGHDT and CDR2 YYEEEE. Germline trimming cut 4 bases from V and 4 bases from J; bases unmatched to any gene: 7. The CDR3 consists of 14 residues. The DNA for the CDR3 is TGTGCCAGCAGCCCTACAGGGGAAGGCACTGAAGCTTTCTTT. Translation gives CASSPTGEGTEAFF.

The chain joins TRBV5-1 to TRBJ2-1, with D perhaps TRBD1 (5 bases). Looked up from germline, CDR1 is SGHRS and CDR2 is YFSETQ. There are 15 residues in the CDR3. V was pared by 2 bases and J by 0 bases, with 9 bases between. DNA for the CDR3: TGCGCCAGCAGCTTAGCAGGGTCCTCCTACAATGAGCAGTTCTTC. Translated: CASSLAGSSYNEQFF.

This clone is a singleton in its sample. The rearrangement links TRBV6-5 to TRBJ2-5, with D possibly TRBD2 on 5 matching bases. This CDR3 has 15 amino acids. Trimming pared 6 bases from V and 5 bases from J, leaving 19 bases between. The germline V gene encodes CDR1 MNHEY and CDR2 SVGAGI. The CDR3 DNA reads TGTGCCAGCAGCAATACCCTCAACAGAGGGGAGACCCAGTACTTC. This codes for CASSNTLNRGETQYF.

The rearrangement links TRBV29-1 to TRBJ1-1; tentative D call: TRBD1 (6 bases). CDR1 is SQVTM and CDR2 is ANQGSEA in the germline V gene. Trimming cost V 6 bases and J 0 bases, with 8 bases left between them. CDR3 size: 12 residues. This CDR3 reads CSVRQVNTEAFF. DNA of the CDR3: TGCAGCGTACGACAGGTGAACACTGAAGCTTTCTTT.

The chain uses TRBV30 and TRBJ1-1; D may be TRBD1 (5 bases). Per the germline V gene, CDR1 is GTSNPN and CDR2 is SVGIG (reference sequence). Trimming left V 5 bases short and J 1 base short, with 14 bases between. The CDR3 covers 14 residues. CDR3 sequence (DNA): TGTGCCTGGTCCCTATGGGGGGGGAACACTGAAGCTTTCTTT. It specifies CAWSLWGGNTEAFF.

V is TRBV28 and J is TRBJ1-2; tentative D call: TRBD1 (6 bases). The germline gives CDR1 MDHEN, CDR2 SYDVKM. V was shortened by 6 bases and J by 1 base, with 12 bases between the two germline ends. This CDR3 comprises 14 residues. For the CDR3, the DNA is TGTGCCAGCAGAGTACAGGGAAATAACTATGGCTACACCTTC. This translates into CASRVQGNNYGYTF.

V gene TRBV7-9 combines with J gene TRBJ2-7, with 11 bases fitting TRBD2. The V and J ends lost 6 bases and 6 bases, in that order; junction bases with no gene match: 7. Germline V lookup: CDR1 SEHNR, CDR2 FQNEAQ (reference sequence). The CDR3 is 14 residues long. The CDR3 loop reads CASRFSGGAGEQYF. CDR3 DNA: TGTGCCAGCAGATTTAGCGGGGGGGCCGGCGAGCAGTACTTC.

The V gene is TRBV28, the J gene TRBJ2-7, with no clear D. The CDR3 loop spans 11 amino acids. Germline CDR1 is MDHEN and CDR2 is SYDVKM. V lost 7 bases, J lost 4 bases, and 8 bases lay in between. The CDR3 nucleotides are TGTGCCAGCACTAATACTTACGAGCAGTACGTC. It translates to CASTNTYEQYV.

The chain couples TRBV14 to TRBJ1-1; D ambiguous. Trimming shortened V by 4 bases and J by 3 bases, and 6 bases separated the two germline ends. Germline CDR1 reads SGHDN; CDR2 reads FVKESK. There are 12 residues in the CDR3. CDR3 protein: CASSLRYTEAFF. The CDR3 coding sequence is TGTGCCAGCAGCCTTCGTTACACTGAAGCTTTCTTT.

V is TRBV7-2 and J is TRBJ1-4; D unresolved. In germline, CDR1 is SGHTA, CDR2 FQGNSA. Trimming pared 6 bases from V and 3 bases from J, leaving 5 bases between. This CDR3 has 12 amino acids. CDR3 protein: CASRLANEKLFF. CDR3 DNA: TGTGCCAGCAGGCTAGCTAATGAAAAACTGTTTTTT.

The chain joins TRBV11-3 to TRBJ2-2; unclear D gene. Trimming removed 5 bases at V and 6 bases at J, with 10 bases between. Germline lookup yields CDR1 SGHNT and CDR2 YENEEA. This CDR3 region has 13 residues. This CDR3 reads CASSPSRSGELFF. CDR3 sequence (DNA): TGTGCCAGCAGCCCCTCGAGGTCCGGGGAGCTGTTTTTT.

The gene calls are TRBV4-3 and TRBJ1-5; no clear D gene. The CDR3 totals 13 residues. CDR1 is LGHNA and CDR2 is YSLEER in the germline V gene. V was clipped by 4 bases and J by 4 bases, with 8 bases between them. DNA for the CDR3: TGCGCCAGCAGCCTTGAGCGAAATCAGCCCCAGCATTTT. Translated: CASSLERNQPQHF.

The chain employs TRBV7-8 and TRBJ2-1, with a tentative D call TRBD2 (6 bases). The CDR3 runs to 18 residues. Looked up from germline, CDR1 is SGHVS and CDR2 is FQNEAQ. V shed 8 bases and J shed 8 bases, with 31 bases lying between them. The CDR3 coding sequence is TGTGCCAGCCGCCCCGTCGGCGGCGGGGCCACCCCCTGGGATGAGCAGTTCTTC. Protein product: CASRPVGGGATPWDEQFF.